This entry concerns a single TCR beta chain. Its antigen is undetermined. The data were taken from a study of T cell responses to AZD1222 COVID-19 vaccine. Overall study results and limits: In the spike-specific TCR repertoire, nearly half reportedly target unmutated variant regions. After two AZD1222 doses, spike-specific TCR breadth and depth rose versus day 0. Possibly, clonal diversity was underestimated; donors were largely white British and included more females.

The CDR3 runs 16 residues. J lost 8 bases, V lost 3 bases, and 11 bases had no gene match. CDR1 LNHNV and CDR2 YYDKDF come from the germline V gene (reference sequence). Generated by immunoSEQ multiplex PCR, the TCRdb table keeps only in-frame clones and is missing some. The sample yields about 140,000 clones, approximately 90% seen once. This clonotype was obtained from an adult in good health. This chain connects TRBV15 to TRBJ2-1; 9 bases match TRBD1. The sample in question was peripheral blood, obtained on day 0 of AZD1222 vaccination. CDR3 loop: CATSRSSGTGNYEQFF. CDR3 sequence (DNA): TGTGCCACCAGCAGGTCTTCCGGGACAGGGAACTATGAGCAGTTCTTC.